The following is a T cell receptor (beta chain) sequence with its context. Its specificity is not known. HIV-negative, healthy adults without recent acute infections or vaccinations were the donors. The sample is drawn from a study of shared clonotypes between healthy human individuals. The overall study: Every donor yielded three CD4 naive, three CD4 memory, two CD8 naive and one CD8 memory plate.

This CDR3 contains 14 residues. V lost 2 bases and J 6 bases, leaving 10 bases between the germline ends. Germline V gives CDR1 MNHNS, CDR2 SASEGT. The deep-level immunoSEQ assay was used. Sequenced by immunoSEQ multiplex PCR; TCRdb stores in-frame clones only, minus some. The sample yields some 2,500,000 clones, roughly 90% seen once. Study observations and caveats: Clonotype sharing across donors was expected to vary with sequencing depth.

Material: naive CD4+ T cells from PBMCs. The subset is: CD45RA+ positively selected. The V call is TRBV6-1, the J call TRBJ1-4; D not certain. The source of this sequence is a man between 18 and 29 years old in good health. Some clones in this sample may be carry-over from other donors' samples. The CDR3 loop reads CASSERRAYEKLFF. In nucleotides, the CDR3 is TGTGCCAGCAGTGAACGGCGGGCGTATGAAAAACTGTTTTTT.